A selection of T cell receptor beta chains follows, all from one sample in a study of T cells in Graves' hyperthyroidism and ophthalmopathy. Via MiXCR, TCRdb re-called the multiplex PCR reads, giving one row per CDR3 protein. The data hold approximately 610,000 distinct CDR3 sequences, with roughly 14% observed a single time. Sequencing was performed on blood. The receptors stem from a woman aged 40 to 50 with Graves' ophthalmopathy. CDR3s include the opening cysteine and the closing phenylalanine or tryptophan. The D gene is left open where the match is weak. Part of the rows lack a size; the others show once, few, many or a class for expanded clones.

length | J | V | size | D | DNA | CDR3
13 | TRBJ2-1 | TRBV6-1 | - | - | TGTGCCAGCCGGGGGTACTACTACAATGAGCAGTTCTTC | CASRGYYYNEQFF
14 | TRBJ1-2 | TRBV30 | - | - | TGTGCCTGGAGGGCTGTGGGGGGCAGCTATGGCTACACCTTC | CAWRAVGGSYGYTF
12 | TRBJ2-7 | TRBV5-1 | many | - | TGTGCCAGCAGTTTTTCAGGGTACGAGCAGTACTTC | CASSFSGYEQYF
15 | TRBJ1-2 | TRBV6-5 | - | TRBD1 | TGTGCCAGCAGTTACAGGACAGGAGCTAACTATGGCTACACCTTC | CASSYRTGANYGYTF
14 | TRBJ1-2 | TRBV29-1 | many | - | TGCAGCGTTGAAGATCTTAGGGGGTTGGGGGGCTACACCTTC | CSVEDLRGLGGYTF
15 | TRBJ2-5 | TRBV12-3/TRBV12-4 | few | - | TGTGCCAGCAGTTTAAAAGGGCCCGACCAAGAGACCCAGTACTTC | CASSLKGPDQETQYF
12 | TRBJ1-1 | TRBV30 | many | - | TGTGCCTGGAGTAAACAGGGTACGAGAGCTTTCTTT | CAWSKQGTRAFF
14 | TRBJ2-1 | TRBV20-1 | few | - | TGCAGTGCGGACGGGAGAGGGGGCTTGGATGAGCAGTTCTTC | CSADGRGGLDEQFF
15 | TRBJ2-7 | TRBV6-1 | many | - | TGTGCCAGCAGAAACAGGGTCCAATTTGCCTACGAGCAGTACTTC | CASRNRVQFAYEQYF
16 | TRBJ2-6 | TRBV20-1 | many | TRBD1 | TGCAGTGCTAAGGGACAGGGGAGGGCTGGGGCCAACGTCCTGACTTTC | CSAKGQGRAGANVLTF
15 | TRBJ2-2 | TRBV20-1 | many | - | TGCAGTGCTAGAGGCCCAGGAGTATACACCGGGGAGCTGTTTTTT | CSARGPGVYTGELFF
14 | TRBJ2-7 | TRBV19 | - | TRBD1 | TGTGCCGGTAGTACGGGACAGGGGGCCTACGAGCAGTACTTC | CAGSTGQGAYEQYF
15 | TRBJ1-2 | TRBV6-1 | few | - | TGTGCCAGCAGCCAGATAGGGGGAACTAACTATGGCTACACCTTC | CASSQIGGTNYGYTF
16 | TRBJ2-6 | TRBV19 | many | - | TGTGCCAGTAGGAAGGGAACCCACTCTGGGGCCAACGTCCTGACTTTC | CASRKGTHSGANVLTF
16 | TRBJ1-1 | TRBV2 | - | - | TGTGCCAGCAGTGAAATCCCGCGCGCCATGAACACTGAAGCTTTCTTT | CASSEIPRAMNTEAFF
15 | TRBJ1-1 | TRBV6-1 | - | - | TGTGCCAGCAGTCCTCCGGAAAGGGGGAACACTGAAGCTTTCTTT | CASSPPERGNTEAFF
14 | TRBJ1-1 | TRBV19 | many | TRBD1 | TGTGCCAGTAGTTTTCCAGGGGGCGGCACTGAAGCTTTCTTT | CASSFPGGGTEAFF
14 | TRBJ2-7 | TRBV9 | - | - | TGTGCCAGCAGCGACGGGGGAAGCTCCTACGAGCAGTACTTC | CASSDGGSSYEQYF
15 | TRBJ2-7 | TRBV19 | - | TRBD1 | TGTGCCAGTGGTCGGGCCGGACAGGGATTCTACGAGCAGTACTTC | CASGRAGQGFYEQYF
15 | TRBJ1-1 | TRBV12-3/TRBV12-4 | many | TRBD1 | TGTGCCAGCAGTTCTTACAGGGGTGCGAGCACTGAAGCTTTCTTT | CASSSYRGASTEAFF
13 | TRBJ1-1 | TRBV7-2 | few | - | TGTGCCAGCAGCCCCGGCAAGAAAACTGAAGCTTTCTTT | CASSPGKKTEAFF
15 | TRBJ2-7 | TRBV5-1 | many | - | TGCGCCAGCAGCTTATATAGCGGTATCACCTACGAGCAGTACTTC | CASSLYSGITYEQYF
15 | TRBJ1-5 | TRBV20-1 | - | - | TGCAGTGCCAGACGCGGGAGAAATAGCAATCAGCCCCAGCATTTT | CSARRGRNSNQPQHF
13 | TRBJ2-7 | TRBV6-5 | many | - | TGTGCCAGCAGTTACTCTCGGAACTACGAGCAGTACTTC | CASSYSRNYEQYF
18 | TRBJ1-5 | TRBV18 | - | - | TGTGCCAGCTCACCACCGTCCGGGGCAGGCGGCGGCAATCAGCCCCAGCATTTT | CASSPPSGAGGGNQPQHF
16 | TRBJ2-7 | TRBV11-1 | - | TRBD2 | TGTGCCAGCAGCAAAGGGACTAGCGGGAGGTTATACGAGCAGTACTTC | CASSKGTSGRLYEQYF
13 | TRBJ2-7 | TRBV11-1 | many | TRBD1 | TGTGCCAGCAGCTTAGGGACAGGTCTTGAGCAGTACTTC | CASSLGTGLEQYF
13 | TRBJ1-1 | TRBV20-1 | few | - | TGCAGTGCTCCGCAGGGGATTAACACTGAAGCTTTCTTT | CSAPQGINTEAFF
13 | TRBJ2-2 | TRBV6-1 | few | - | TGTGCCAGCAGAAAAGGGAGAGCCGGGGAGCTGTTTTTT | CASRKGRAGELFF
16 | TRBJ2-6 | TRBV6-2/TRBV6-3 | - | TRBD1 | TGTGCCAGCAGTCGGACAGGACGAAGTGGGGCCAACGTCCTGACTTTC | CASSRTGRSGANVLTF
12 | TRBJ2-7 | TRBV11-2 | many | - | TGTGCCAGCAGCCCTCTACTGGGGGAGCAGTACTTC | CASSPLLGEQYF
14 | TRBJ2-7 | TRBV19 | - | TRBD2 | TGTGCCAGTAGTAAGGCGGGGGACTCCTACGAGCAGTACTTC | CASSKAGDSYEQYF
15 | TRBJ2-5 | TRBV4-2 | many | - | TGTGCCAGCAGCCAGGGCTGGGGCCTACAAGAGACCCAGTACTTC | CASSQGWGLQETQYF
15 | TRBJ1-2 | TRBV15 | many | - | TGTGCCACCAGCACCCCCAATCAGGGGCGGGGTGGCTACACCTTC | CATSTPNQGRGGYTF
14 | TRBJ2-7 | TRBV6-1 | few | TRBD1 | TGTGCCAGCACCACAGGGGTAATATCCTACGAGCAGTACTTC | CASTTGVISYEQYF
14 | TRBJ2-4 | TRBV7-9 | once | TRBD1 | TGTGTCAGCACAGGGGTTTTAGCCAAAAACATTCAGTACTTC | CVSTGVLAKNIQYF
14 | TRBJ2-7 | TRBV7-9 | few | - | TGTGCCAGCAGCTTAGATGGAGCTGACTACGAGCAGTACTTC | CASSLDGADYEQYF
16 | TRBJ1-3 | TRBV14 | many | - | TGTGCCAGCAGCCCGATCCCAGGGGAGGATAGAAACACCATATATTTT | CASSPIPGEDRNTIYF
16 | TRBJ2-2 | TRBV19 | many | - | TGTGCCAGTAGTATAGCCTCTGACCTAGAGGCCGGGGAGCTGTTTTTT | CASSIASDLEAGELFF
12 | TRBJ2-7 | TRBV6-1 | - | - | TGTGCCACCGGGTACACTGGTGGCGAGCAGTACTTC | CATGYTGGEQYF
12 | TRBJ2-7 | TRBV20-1 | - | - | TGCAGTGCCAAAGATCAGGGCGGCGAGCAGTACTTC | CSAKDQGGEQYF